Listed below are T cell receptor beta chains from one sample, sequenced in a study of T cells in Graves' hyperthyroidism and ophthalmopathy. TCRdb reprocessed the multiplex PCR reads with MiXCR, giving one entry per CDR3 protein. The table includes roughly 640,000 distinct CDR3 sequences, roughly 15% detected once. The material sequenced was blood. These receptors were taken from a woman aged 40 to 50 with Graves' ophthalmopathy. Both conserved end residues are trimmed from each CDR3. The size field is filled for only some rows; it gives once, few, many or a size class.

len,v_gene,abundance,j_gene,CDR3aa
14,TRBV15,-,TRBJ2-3,ATRRGGGLATDTQY
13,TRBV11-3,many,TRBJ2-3,ASSRDSQRTDTQY
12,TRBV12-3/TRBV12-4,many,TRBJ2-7,ASSLASPVDEQY
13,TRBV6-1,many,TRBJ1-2,ASSSAGGLGYGYT
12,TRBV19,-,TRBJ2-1,ASNQGLIRNEQF
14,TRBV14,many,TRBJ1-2,ASSPPGTGGGYGYT
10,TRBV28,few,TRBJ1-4,ASEKLGEKLF
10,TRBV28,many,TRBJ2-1,ASSSGLREQF
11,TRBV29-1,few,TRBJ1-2,SVEGQAFYGYT
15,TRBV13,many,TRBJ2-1,ASSLGPGKVAGVEQF
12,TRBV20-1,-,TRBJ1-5,SANDRESNQPQH
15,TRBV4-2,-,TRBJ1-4,ASSRAGTGATNEKLF
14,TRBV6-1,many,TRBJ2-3,ASSERLMTSTDTQY
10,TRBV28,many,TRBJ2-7,ASSRRSYEQY
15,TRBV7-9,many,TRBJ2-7,ASSLVVGGLAGYEQY